Each of the 20 T cell receptor beta chains below was sequenced from the same sample in a study of control samples from healthy donors and cancer patients. Sequencing used immunoSEQ multiplex PCR; TCRdb keeps in-frame clones, though not all of them. The profile shows about 100,000 clones, approximately 95% of them singletons. Sequenced: blood. These receptor sequences come from a man aged 18-30 years in good health.

This chain links TRBV4-1 with TRBJ2-5, with 7 positions matching TRBD2. V shed 1 base, J shed 0 bases, and the junction held 5 bases outside the gene matches. The CDR3 has 16 residues. Germline V CDR1 and CDR2: MGHRA, YSYEKL. The CDR3 loop reads CASSQGAAGNQETQYF. For the CDR3, the DNA is TGCGCCAGCAGCCAAGGGGCAGCGGGAAACCAAGAGACCCAGTACTTC.

The chain has TRBV5-1 and TRBJ1-3; D remains ambiguous. This CDR3 has 16 residues. The V end was cut by 0 bases, the J end by 0 bases, with 10 bases between. CDR1 and CDR2 from the germline V gene are SGHRS and YFSETQ. CDR3 protein: CASSLGPPVSGNTIYF. CDR3 in DNA: TGCGCCAGCAGCTTGGGGCCGCCGGTCTCTGGAAACACCATATATTTT.

This chain connects TRBV7-2 to TRBJ2-1; D possibly uses TRBD1 or TRBD2 (5 bases each). Germline V gene data show CDR1 as SGHTA and CDR2 as FQGNSA. V was trimmed by 5 bases and J by 5 bases, leaving 16 bases between them. The length of the CDR3 is 15 residues. The CDR3 here is CASSVGTTRDNEQFF. DNA for the CDR3: TGTGCCAGCAGCGTCGGGACGACAAGAGACAATGAGCAGTTCTTC.

J is TRBJ1-2 and V is TRBV4-1; 7 nucleotides match TRBD1. Germline CDR1 reads MGHRA; CDR2 reads YSYEKL. V was pared by 4 bases and J by 8 bases, with 4 bases of the junction left unmatched. This CDR3 is 12 amino acids long. In nucleotides, the CDR3 is TGCGCCAGCAGCCGTACAGGGGTGGGCTACACCTTC. Its translation is CASSRTGVGYTF.

The chain combines TRBV7-2 with TRBJ1-4; TRBD1 matches at 7 bases. The CDR3 loop spans 16 amino acids. V lost 5 bases to trimming and J lost 5 bases; unmatched junction nucleotides: 11. From germline, CDR1 is SGHTA and CDR2 FQGNSA. CDR3 sequence reads: CASSGRGTVTNEKLFF. The CDR3 DNA sequence: TGTGCCAGCAGCGGAAGGGGGACAGTGACAAATGAAAAACTGTTTTTT.

The rearrangement uses TRBV4-1 and TRBJ1-1; TRBD1 agrees at 10 bases. The trim removed 3 bases at V and 0 bases at J, leaving 7 bases unmatched. This CDR3 is built from 17 residues. Germline lookup yields CDR1 MGHRA and CDR2 YSYEKL. CDR3 residues: CASSHEGTGVLNTEAFF. In DNA, the CDR3 is TGCGCCAGCAGCCATGAAGGGACAGGGGTTTTGAACACTGAAGCTTTCTTT.

The chain recombines TRBV11-2 with TRBJ1-2; a weak D match, TRBD1 (6 bases). The CDR3 has 15 residues. V lost 4 bases, J lost 4 bases, and 16 bases lay in between. Germline lookup yields CDR1 SGHAT and CDR2 FQNNGV. The CDR3 loop is CASSSPHRDPYGYTF. The CDR3 DNA reads TGTGCCAGCAGCTCACCTCACAGGGATCCCTATGGCTACACCTTC.

The chain links TRBV6-2 or TRBV6-3 to TRBJ1-1, with TRBD1 as a possible D gene (6 bases). V was pared by 4 bases and J by 2 bases, with 17 bases between. The CDR3 contains 16 residues. From germline, CDR1 is MNHEY and CDR2 SVGEGT. The CDR3: CASSWDTKLENTEAFF. In DNA, the CDR3 is TGTGCCAGCAGTTGGGACACCAAACTCGAAAACACTGAAGCTTTCTTT.

The chain carries TRBV19 and TRBJ1-1, with D possibly matching TRBD1 (6 bases). The germline V and J ends were trimmed by 5 bases and 4 bases, with 20 bases remaining between them. This CDR3 has 16 amino acids. Germline CDR1 reads LNHDA; CDR2 reads SQIVND (reference sequence). The CDR3 here is CASSLTWGRKGTEAFF. CDR3 nucleotide sequence: TGTGCCAGTAGTCTTACTTGGGGGCGAAAGGGCACTGAAGCTTTCTTT.

This clone was detected only once. This chain joins TRBV5-4 and TRBJ2-2; TRBD2 aligns across 14 bases. Trimming removed 6 bases from V and 9 bases from J; junction bases left unmatched: 16. The CDR3 loop spans 18 amino acids. CDR1 SGHNT and CDR2 YYREEE come from the germline V gene (reference sequence). CDR3 nucleotides: TGTGCCAGCACCACAAGAGGACTAGCGGGGGGAGTACCTCGGGAGCTGTTTTTT. Protein product: CASTTRGLAGGVPRELFF.

The CDR3 DNA is TGTGCCAGTAGTATTGGGGCGGGGAGCACAGATACGCAGTATTTT. Its protein product is CASSIGAGSTDTQYF. V is TRBV19 and J is TRBJ2-3; a possible D gene is TRBD2 (6 bases). The CDR3 totals 15 residues. Germline CDR1 is LNHDA and CDR2 is SQIVND (reference sequence). Trimming left V 3 bases short and J 0 bases short, with 10 bases between.

This sequence joins TRBV5-6 and TRBJ1-3, with no clear D. The germline gives CDR1 SGHDT, CDR2 YYEEEE. The CDR3 covers 12 residues. V was clipped by 1 base and J by 4 bases, with 3 bases between them. CDR3 sequence reads: CASSLTGNTIYF. The DNA of the CDR3 is TGTGCCAGCAGCTTGACAGGAAACACCATATATTTT. Full variable domain (remainder filled in from reference TRBV5-6 and TRBJ1-3): DAGVTQSPTHLIKTRGQQVTLRCSPKSGHDTVSWYQQALGQGPQFIFQYYEEEERQRGNFPDRFSGHQFPNYSSELNVNALLLGDSALYLCASSLTGNTIYFGEGSWLTVV.

The table lists this clone with a few counts. The rearrangement joins TRBV19 to TRBJ2-7; D is undetermined. Germline values: CDR1 LNHDA, CDR2 SQIVND (reference sequence). Trimming stripped 8 bases from V and 2 bases from J, with 13 bases between. This CDR3 comprises 13 residues. The CDR3 DNA is TGTGCCAGTTCGGGCAGGTCCACCTACGAGCAGTACTTC. Encoded protein: CASSGRSTYEQYF.

The CDR3 here is CSVDGGLVTQYF. As DNA, the CDR3 is TGCAGCGTTGATGGGGGACTGGTGACCCAGTACTTC. The chain joins TRBV29-1 to TRBJ2-5; TRBD2 is a possible D gene (6 bases). The CDR3 extends over 12 amino acids. Germline V lookup: CDR1 SQVTM, CDR2 ANQGSEA. V lost 3 bases and J lost 7, with 12 bases in between.

The chain joins TRBV11-2 to TRBJ2-7, with D possibly matching TRBD1 (5 bases). V lost 2 bases, J lost 6 bases, and 11 bases lay in between. Germline V gene lookup returns CDR1 SGHAT and CDR2 FQNNGV. This CDR3 is 13 amino acids long. As DNA, the CDR3 is TGTGCCAGCAGCTTACAGGGCTGGGGCGAGCAGTACTTC. Its translation: CASSLQGWGEQYF.

J is TRBJ2-7 and V is TRBV19; 8 nucleotides match TRBD1. Germline-derived CDR1 and CDR2 are LNHDA and SQIVND (reference sequence). The CDR3 covers 13 residues. Trimming removed 8 bases from V and 3 bases from J; junction bases left unmatched: 6. Here the CDR3 reads CASSDRGLYEQYF. In DNA form, the CDR3 reads TGTGCCAGTTCTGACAGGGGACTCTACGAGCAGTACTTC. Combining the CDR3 with reference TRBV19 and TRBJ2-7 gives the whole variable domain DGGITQSPKYLFRKEGQNVTLSCEQNLNHDAMYWYRQDPGQGLRLIYYSQIVNDFQKGDIAEGYSVSREKKESFPLTVTSAQKNPTAFYLCASSDRGLYEQYFGPGTRLTVT.

The V and J genes are TRBV27 and TRBJ1-5, with D unresolved. Germline CDR1 reads MNHEY; CDR2 reads SMNVEV (reference sequence). V was trimmed by 6 bases and J by 4 bases, leaving 7 bases between them. The CDR3 consists of 12 residues. CDR3: CASSRLNQPQHF. The CDR3, as DNA: TGTGCCAGCAGCCGGTTAAATCAGCCCCAGCATTTT.

The rearrangement uses TRBV9 and TRBJ1-4; D is possibly TRBD1 (6 bases). The CDR3 consists of 15 residues. Trimming shortened V by 0 bases and J by 6 bases, and 12 bases separated the two germline ends. The germline V gene encodes CDR1 SGDLS and CDR2 YYNGEE. CDR3 sequence reads: CASSVGVTGYEKLFF. The DNA for the CDR3 is TGTGCCAGCAGCGTAGGGGTTACAGGGTATGAAAAACTGTTTTTT.

The table lists this clone with a count of one. Other nucleotide sequences in the sample specify the same CDR3. The J gene is TRBJ2-1, the V gene TRBV5-8, with a possible D match to TRBD2 (6 bases). CDR3 length equals 16 residues. V was cut by 6 bases and J by 4 bases, with 20 bases left in between. The germline V gene has CDR1 SGHTS and CDR2 YDEGEE. For the CDR3, the DNA is TGTGCCAGCATCTTAGAGTTGATAGCGGCTTACAATGAGCAGTTCTTC. This gives the protein CASILELIAAYNEQFF.

Only one count was recorded for this clone. This chain uses TRBV7-3 with TRBJ1-1; tentative D call: TRBD1 (5 bases). V was clipped by 5 bases and J by 2 bases, with 15 bases between them. The CDR3 totals 15 residues. The V gene's germline CDR1 is SGHTA and CDR2 FQGTGA. The chain's CDR3 is CASSLNWGENTEAFF. The CDR3 DNA follows: TGTGCCAGCAGCCTAAACTGGGGCGAAAACACTGAAGCTTTCTTT.